This TCR beta chain was profiled in a study of blood T cells in healthy people across ages. The second PCR ran roughly 6 to 11 cycles with a sample-barcoded 5' primer and J-beta primers. MiXCR, run by TCRdb on the 5' RACE reads, gives a single entry per CDR3 protein. The sample comprises 850,000 to 950,000 distinct CDR3 sequences, 29% of which are singletons, and approximately 15% rests with the top ten. With regard to this clonotype: Its antigen is not identified.

Points from the study as a whole: Older age went with lower TCR beta diversity per million T cells, in a roughly linear way.

This CDR3 spans 13 amino acids. The V gene's germline CDR1 is SGHDN and CDR2 FVKESK. With 1 base removed from V and 7 bases from J, the gap between germline ends came to 10 bases. The rearrangement joins TRBV14 to TRBJ1-2; D call uncertain. The receptor was derived from a woman older than 75 in good health. The sequenced sample consisted of blood. CDR3 sequence: CASSQVVGSGYTF. Written as DNA, the CDR3 is TGTGCCAGCAGCCAAGTAGTAGGCTCTGGCTACACCTTC.